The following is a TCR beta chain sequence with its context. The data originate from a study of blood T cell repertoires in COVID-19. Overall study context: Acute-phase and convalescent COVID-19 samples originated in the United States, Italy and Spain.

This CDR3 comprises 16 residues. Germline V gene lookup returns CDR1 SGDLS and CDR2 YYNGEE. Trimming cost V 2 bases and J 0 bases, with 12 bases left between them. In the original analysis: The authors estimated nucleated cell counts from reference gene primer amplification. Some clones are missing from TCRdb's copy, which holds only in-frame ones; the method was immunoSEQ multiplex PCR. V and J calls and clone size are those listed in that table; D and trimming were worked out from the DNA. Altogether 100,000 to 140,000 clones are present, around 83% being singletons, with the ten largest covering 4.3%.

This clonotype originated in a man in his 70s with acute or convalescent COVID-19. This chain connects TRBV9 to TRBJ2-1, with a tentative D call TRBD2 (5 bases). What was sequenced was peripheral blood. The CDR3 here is CASSVRDGGSYNEQFF. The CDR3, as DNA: TGTGCCAGCAGCGTCCGAGACGGAGGCTCCTACAATGAGCAGTTCTTC. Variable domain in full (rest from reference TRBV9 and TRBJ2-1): DSGVTQTPKHLITATGQRVTLRCSPRSGDLSVYWYQQSLDQGLQFLIQYYNGEERAKGNILERFSAQQFPDLHSELNLSSLELGDSALYFCASSVRDGGSYNEQFFGPGTRLTVL.